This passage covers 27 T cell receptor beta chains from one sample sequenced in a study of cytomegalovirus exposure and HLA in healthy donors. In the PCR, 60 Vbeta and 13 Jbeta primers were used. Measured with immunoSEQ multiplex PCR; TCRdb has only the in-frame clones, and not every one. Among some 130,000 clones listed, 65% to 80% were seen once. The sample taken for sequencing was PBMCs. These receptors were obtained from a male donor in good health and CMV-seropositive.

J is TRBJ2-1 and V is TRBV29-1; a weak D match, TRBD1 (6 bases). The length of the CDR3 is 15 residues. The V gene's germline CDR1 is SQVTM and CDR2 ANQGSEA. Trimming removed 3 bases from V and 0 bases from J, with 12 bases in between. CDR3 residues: CSVEITGNSYNEQFF. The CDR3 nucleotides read TGCAGCGTTGAGATTACAGGGAACTCCTACAATGAGCAGTTCTTC.

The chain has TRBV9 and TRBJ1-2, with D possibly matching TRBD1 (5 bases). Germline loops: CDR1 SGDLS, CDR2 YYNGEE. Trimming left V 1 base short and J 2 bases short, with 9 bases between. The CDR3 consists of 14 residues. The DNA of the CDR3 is TGTGCCAGCAGCGTACAGACAGCAAACTATGGCTACACCTTC. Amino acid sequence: CASSVQTANYGYTF. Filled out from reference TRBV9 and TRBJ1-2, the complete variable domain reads DSGVTQTPKHLITATGQRVTLRCSPRSGDLSVYWYQQSLDQGLQFLIQYYNGEERAKGNILERFSAQQFPDLHSELNLSSLELGDSALYFCASSVQTANYGYTFGSGTRLTVV.

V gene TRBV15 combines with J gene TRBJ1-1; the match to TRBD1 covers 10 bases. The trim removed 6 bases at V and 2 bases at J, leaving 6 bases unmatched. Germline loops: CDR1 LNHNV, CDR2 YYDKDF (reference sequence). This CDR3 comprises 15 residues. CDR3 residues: CATRPGTGANTEAFF. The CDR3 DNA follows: TGTGCCACCAGACCCGGGACAGGGGCAAACACTGAAGCTTTCTTT. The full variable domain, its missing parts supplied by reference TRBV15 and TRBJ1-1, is DAMVIQNPRYQVTQFGKPVTLSCSQTLNHNVMYWYQQKSSQAPKLLFHYYDKDFNNEADTPDNFQSRRPNTSFCFLDIRSPGLGDTAMYLCATRPGTGANTEAFFGQGTRLTVV.

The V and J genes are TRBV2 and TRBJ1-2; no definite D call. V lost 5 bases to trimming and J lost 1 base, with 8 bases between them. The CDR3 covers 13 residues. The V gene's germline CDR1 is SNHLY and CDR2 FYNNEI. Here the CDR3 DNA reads TGTGCCAGCAGTTTTCAGGTTAACTATGGCTACACCTTC. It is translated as CASSFQVNYGYTF.

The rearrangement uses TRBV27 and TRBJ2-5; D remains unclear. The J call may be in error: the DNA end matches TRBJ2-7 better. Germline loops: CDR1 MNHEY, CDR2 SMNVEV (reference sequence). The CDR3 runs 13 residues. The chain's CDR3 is CASSLNVLYEQYF. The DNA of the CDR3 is TGTGCCAGCAGTTTGAACGTCCTCTACGAGCAGTACTTC.

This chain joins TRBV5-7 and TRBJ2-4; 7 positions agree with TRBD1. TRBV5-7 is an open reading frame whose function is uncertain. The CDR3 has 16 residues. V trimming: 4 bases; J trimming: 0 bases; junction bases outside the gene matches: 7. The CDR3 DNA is TGTGCCAGCAGCGCCCGGGACAGTCTAGCCAAAAACATTCAGTACTTC. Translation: CASSARDSLAKNIQYF.

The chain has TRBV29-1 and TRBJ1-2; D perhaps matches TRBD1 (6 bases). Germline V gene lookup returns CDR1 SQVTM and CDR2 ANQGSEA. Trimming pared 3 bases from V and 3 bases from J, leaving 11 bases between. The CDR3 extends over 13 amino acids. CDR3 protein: CSVEGASDYGYTF. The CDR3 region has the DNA TGCAGCGTTGAGGGGGCGAGTGACTATGGCTACACCTTC.

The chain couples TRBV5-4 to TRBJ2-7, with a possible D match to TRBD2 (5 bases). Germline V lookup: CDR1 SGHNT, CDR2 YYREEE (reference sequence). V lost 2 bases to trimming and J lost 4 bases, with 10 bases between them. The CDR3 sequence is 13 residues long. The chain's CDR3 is CASSFDPGYEQYF. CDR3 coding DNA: TGTGCCAGCAGCTTCGACCCGGGATACGAGCAGTACTTC.

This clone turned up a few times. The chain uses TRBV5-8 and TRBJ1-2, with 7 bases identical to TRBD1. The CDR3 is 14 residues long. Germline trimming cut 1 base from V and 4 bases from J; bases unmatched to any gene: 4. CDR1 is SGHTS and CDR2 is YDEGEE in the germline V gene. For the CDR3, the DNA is TGTGCCAGCAGCTTGAGGGGGCTCAGCTATGGCTACACCTTC. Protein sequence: CASSLRGLSYGYTF.

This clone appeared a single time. The CDR3 is CAISDGKAVTSTDTQYF. The CDR3, as DNA: TGTGCCATCAGTGACGGGAAAGCGGTGACTAGCACAGATACGCAGTATTTT. The chain uses TRBV10-3 and TRBJ2-3; the D gene is possibly TRBD2 (5 bases). The length of the CDR3 is 17 residues. Trimming took off 3 bases at V and 0 bases at J, with 16 bases between the two ends. Germline V gene sequence: CDR1 ENHRY, CDR2 SYGVKD.

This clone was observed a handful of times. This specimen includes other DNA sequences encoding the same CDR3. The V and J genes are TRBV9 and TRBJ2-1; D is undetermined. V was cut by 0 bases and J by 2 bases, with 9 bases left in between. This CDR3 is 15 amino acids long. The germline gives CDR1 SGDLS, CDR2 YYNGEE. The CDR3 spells CASSVARGPYNEQFF. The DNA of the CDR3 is TGTGCCAGCAGCGTAGCTAGAGGCCCCTACAATGAGCAGTTCTTC.

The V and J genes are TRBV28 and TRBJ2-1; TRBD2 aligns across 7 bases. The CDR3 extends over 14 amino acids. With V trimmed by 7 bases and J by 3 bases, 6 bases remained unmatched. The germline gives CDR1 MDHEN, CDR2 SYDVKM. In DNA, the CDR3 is TGTGCCAGCAAAACTGGGGGGGACTACAATGAGCAGTTCTTC. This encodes CASKTGGDYNEQFF.

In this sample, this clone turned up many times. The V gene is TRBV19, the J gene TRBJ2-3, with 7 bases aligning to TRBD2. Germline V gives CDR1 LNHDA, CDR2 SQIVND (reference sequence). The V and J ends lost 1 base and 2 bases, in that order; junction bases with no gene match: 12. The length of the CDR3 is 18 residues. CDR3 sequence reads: CASSIGIVSSGYTDTQYF. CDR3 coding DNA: TGTGCCAGTAGTATAGGAATAGTATCTAGCGGATACACAGATACGCAGTATTTT.

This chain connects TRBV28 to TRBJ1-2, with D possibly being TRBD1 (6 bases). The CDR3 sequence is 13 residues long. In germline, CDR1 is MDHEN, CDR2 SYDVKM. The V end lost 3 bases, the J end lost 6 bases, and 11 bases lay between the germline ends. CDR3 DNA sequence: TGTGCCAGCAGTTTTTGGACAGTGCATGGCTACACCTTC. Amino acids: CASSFWTVHGYTF.

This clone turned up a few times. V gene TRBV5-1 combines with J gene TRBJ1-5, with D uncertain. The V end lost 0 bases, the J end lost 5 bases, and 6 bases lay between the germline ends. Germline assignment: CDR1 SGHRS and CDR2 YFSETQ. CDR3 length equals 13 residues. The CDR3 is CASSLGGDQPQHF. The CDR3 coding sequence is TGCGCCAGCAGCTTGGGGGGAGATCAGCCCCAGCATTTT.

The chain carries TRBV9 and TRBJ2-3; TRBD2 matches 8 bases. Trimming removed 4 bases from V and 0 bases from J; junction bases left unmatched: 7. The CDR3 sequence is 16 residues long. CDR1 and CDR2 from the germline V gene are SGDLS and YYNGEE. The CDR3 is CASSLTSGKSTDTQYF. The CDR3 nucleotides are TGTGCCAGCAGCCTTACTAGCGGTAAAAGCACAGATACGCAGTATTTT.

CDR3 in amino acids: CASSPLSAENIQYF. The CDR3, as DNA: TGTGCCAGCTCACCATTGAGTGCCGAGAACATTCAGTACTTC. The chain joins TRBV18 to TRBJ2-4, with unresolved D. This CDR3 has 14 amino acids. V lost 2 bases to trimming and J lost 7 bases, with 12 bases between them. Germline V gene data show CDR1 as KGHSH and CDR2 as LQKENI.

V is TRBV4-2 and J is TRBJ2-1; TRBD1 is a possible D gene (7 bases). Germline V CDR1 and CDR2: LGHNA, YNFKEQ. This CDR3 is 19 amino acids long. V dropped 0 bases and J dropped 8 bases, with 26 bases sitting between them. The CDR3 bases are TGTGCCAGCAGCCAAGATGGGCGTGGGAGGTATAGTACAGGGGATGAGCAGTTCTTC. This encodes CASSQDGRGRYSTGDEQFF.

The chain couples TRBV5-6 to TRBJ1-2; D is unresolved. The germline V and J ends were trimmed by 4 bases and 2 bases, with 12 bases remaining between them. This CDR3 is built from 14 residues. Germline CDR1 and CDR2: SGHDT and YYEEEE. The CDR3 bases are TGTGCCAGCAGCCTAGGATGGGAGAACTATGGCTACACCTTC. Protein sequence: CASSLGWENYGYTF.

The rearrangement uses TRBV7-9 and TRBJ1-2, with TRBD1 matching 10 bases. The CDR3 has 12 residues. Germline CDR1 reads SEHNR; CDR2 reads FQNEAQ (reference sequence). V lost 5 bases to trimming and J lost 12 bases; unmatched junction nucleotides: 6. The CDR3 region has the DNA TGTGCCAGCAGCCGGGGGACAGGGGACCACACCTTC. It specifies CASSRGTGDHTF.

The CDR3 coding sequence is TGTGCCAGCTCACGTCTAGAGACCCAGTACTTC. This sequence encodes CASSRLETQYF. V and J are TRBV18 and TRBJ2-5, with D uncertain. CDR1 and CDR2 (germline): KGHSH, LQKENI. The CDR3 has 11 residues. Trimming shortened V by 4 bases and J by 4 bases, and 4 bases separated the two germline ends.

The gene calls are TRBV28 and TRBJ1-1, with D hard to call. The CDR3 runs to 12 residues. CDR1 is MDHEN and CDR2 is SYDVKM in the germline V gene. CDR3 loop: CALSGMNTEAFF. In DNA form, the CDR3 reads TGTGCTCTCTCTGGCATGAACACTGAAGCTTTCTTT.

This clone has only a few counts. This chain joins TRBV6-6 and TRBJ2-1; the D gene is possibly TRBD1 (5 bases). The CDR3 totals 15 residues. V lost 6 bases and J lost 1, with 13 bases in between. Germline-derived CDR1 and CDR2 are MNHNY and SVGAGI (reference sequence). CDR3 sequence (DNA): TGTGCCAGCAGCTCAAAGGGGATATCCTACAATGAGCAGTTCTTC. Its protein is CASSSKGISYNEQFF.

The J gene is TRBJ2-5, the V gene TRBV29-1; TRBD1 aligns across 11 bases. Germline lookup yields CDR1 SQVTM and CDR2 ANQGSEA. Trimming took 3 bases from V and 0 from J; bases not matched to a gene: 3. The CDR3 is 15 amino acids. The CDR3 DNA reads TGCAGCGTTGAGGGGGACAGGGGGGACCAAGAGACCCAGTACTTC. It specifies CSVEGDRGDQETQYF.

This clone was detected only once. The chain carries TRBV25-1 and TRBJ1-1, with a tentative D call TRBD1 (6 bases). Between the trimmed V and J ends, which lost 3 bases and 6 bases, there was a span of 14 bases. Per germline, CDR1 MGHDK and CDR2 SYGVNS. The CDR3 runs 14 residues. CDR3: CASSEYRVSPEAFF. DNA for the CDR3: TGTGCCAGCAGTGAGTACAGGGTCTCTCCTGAAGCTTTCTTT.

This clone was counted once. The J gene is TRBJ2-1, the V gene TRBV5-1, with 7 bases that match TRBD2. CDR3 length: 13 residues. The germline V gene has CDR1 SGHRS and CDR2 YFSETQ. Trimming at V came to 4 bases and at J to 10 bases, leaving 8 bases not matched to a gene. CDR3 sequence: CASSPTLAAEQFF. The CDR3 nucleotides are TGCGCCAGCAGCCCAACCCTAGCGGCAGAGCAGTTCTTC.

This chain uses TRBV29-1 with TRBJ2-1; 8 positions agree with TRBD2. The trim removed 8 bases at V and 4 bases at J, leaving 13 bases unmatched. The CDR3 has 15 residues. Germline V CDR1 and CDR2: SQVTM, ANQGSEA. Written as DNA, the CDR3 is TGCAGCTCAACCCTGGATAGCGGGGTATACAATGAGCAGTTCTTC. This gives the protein CSSTLDSGVYNEQFF.